These T cell receptor beta chains were read from a single sample in a study of blood T cell repertoires in COVID-19. TCRdb's table, derived via immunoSEQ multiplex PCR, lists solely in-frame clones and lacks some. Here the sample spans 400,000 or so clones, roughly nine tenths being singletons. The sequencing sample was made of PBMCs or T cells enriched from blood (not recorded which). These TCRs come from a man aged 30 to 45 who had recovered from COVID-19. The CDR3 runs from the conserved cysteine through the conserved F or W. D genes are given only for firm matches. Clone size is stated in some rows and not others, as once, few, many or a class when expanded.

J: TRBJ1-1; D: TRBD1; size: .; V: TRBV5-3; DNA: TGTGTCACGACAGGGGGCGGCACTGAAGCTTTCTTT; CDR3: CVTTGGGTEAFF
J: TRBJ1-2; D: .; size: .; V: TRBV10-3; DNA: TGTGCCATCAGTGATTCGATGACAGCTGGGGCTGGCTACACCTTC; CDR3: CAISDSMTAGAGYTF
J: TRBJ2-2; D: .; size: .; V: TRBV30; DNA: TGTGCCTGGAGTTACAGGCGCGGGAACACCGGGGAGCTGTTTTTT; CDR3: CAWSYRRGNTGELFF
J: TRBJ1-6; D: .; size: .; V: TRBV11-2; DNA: TGTGCCAGCAGCTTAGGAGGTGGTTTGAATTCACCCCTCCACTTT; CDR3: CASSLGGGLNSPLHF
J: TRBJ2-2; D: .; size: .; V: TRBV7-9; DNA: TGTGCCAGCAGCCCGGGGATTAACACCGGGGAGCTGTTTTTT; CDR3: CASSPGINTGELFF
J: TRBJ1-3; D: .; size: .; V: TRBV10-3; DNA: TGTGCCATCAGACTTGGACAGAGCTCTGGAAACACCATATATTTT; CDR3: CAIRLGQSSGNTIYF
J: TRBJ1-1; D: .; size: .; V: TRBV5-1; DNA: TGCGCCAGCACGTGGAGCATGAACACTGAAGCTTTCTTT; CDR3: CASTWSMNTEAFF
J: TRBJ1-1; D: TRBD1; size: once; V: TRBV6-5; DNA: TGTGCCAGCAGTTACTCCGGGACAGGGACAACTGAAGCTTTCTTT; CDR3: CASSYSGTGTTEAFF
J: TRBJ2-5; D: TRBD2; size: .; V: TRBV9; DNA: TGTGCCAGCAGCGTAGGTGGGGGGGTGACTAGGGAGACCCAGTACTTC; CDR3: CASSVGGGVTRETQYF
J: TRBJ1-2; D: .; size: once; V: TRBV28; DNA: TGTGCCAGCAGAGAGAGGCCCTCTAACTATGGCTACACCTTC; CDR3: CASRERPSNYGYTF
J: TRBJ1-1; D: TRBD1; size: .; V: TRBV6-5; DNA: TGTGCCAGCAGTTACGGGTCCACAGGGGGCCTCACTGAAGCTTTCTTT; CDR3: CASSYGSTGGLTEAFF
J: TRBJ2-1; D: TRBD2; size: once; V: TRBV29-1; DNA: TGCAGCGTTGAAGTTCCGGGGGGTTACAATGAGCAGTTCTTC; CDR3: CSVEVPGGYNEQFF
J: TRBJ2-1; D: TRBD2; size: .; V: TRBV30; DNA: TGTGCCTGGAGGGGACTAGATGAGCAGTTCTTC; CDR3: CAWRGLDEQFF
J: TRBJ1-5; D: .; size: .; V: TRBV30; DNA: TGTGCCTGGAGTGCCGACGGAGATCAGCCCCAGCATTTT; CDR3: CAWSADGDQPQHF
J: TRBJ2-7; D: .; size: .; V: TRBV30; DNA: TGTGCCTGGTCGACTAACTACGCCTACGAGCAGTACTTC; CDR3: CAWSTNYAYEQYF
J: TRBJ2-7; D: .; size: .; V: TRBV5-1; DNA: TGCGCCAGCAGCCCAAGTCGGGGGGCATCCTACGAGCAGTACTTC; CDR3: CASSPSRGASYEQYF
J: TRBJ2-7; D: TRBD1; size: .; V: TRBV5-1; DNA: TGCGCCAGCAGCGCGTCGCAGGGGGCGCCCCACGAGCAGTACTTC; CDR3: CASSASQGAPHEQYF
J: TRBJ1-6; D: .; size: .; V: TRBV27; DNA: TGTGCCAGCAGTTTGGTTAGTTCACCCCTCCACTTT; CDR3: CASSLVSSPLHF
J: TRBJ2-2; D: TRBD2; size: .; V: TRBV19; DNA: TGTGCCAGTAGGGGGACTAGCGGCGCGAACACCGGGGAGCTGTTTTTT; CDR3: CASRGTSGANTGELFF
J: TRBJ1-1; D: TRBD1; size: few; V: TRBV2; DNA: TGTGCCAGCAGCGTGACAGGGGGCATCACTGAAGCTTTCTTT; CDR3: CASSVTGGITEAFF
J: TRBJ2-1; D: .; size: .; V: TRBV4-2; DNA: TGTGCCAGCAGCCCGGGAGTTCGGGAGCAGTTCTTC; CDR3: CASSPGVREQFF
J: TRBJ2-5; D: .; size: .; V: TRBV7-9; DNA: TGTGCCAGCAGCTTAGATATCAGGGCCTCTGAGGAGACCCAGTACTTC; CDR3: CASSLDIRASEETQYF
J: TRBJ2-2; D: .; size: once; V: TRBV5-1; DNA: TGCGCCAGCAGCTTACTAGACAACACCGGGGAGCTGTTTTTT; CDR3: CASSLLDNTGELFF
J: TRBJ1-5; D: TRBD1; size: .; V: TRBV3-1/TRBV3-2; DNA: TGTGCCAGCAGCCAAGATTGGGGACAGGGGAGCCAGCCCCAGCATTTT; CDR3: CASSQDWGQGSQPQHF
J: TRBJ2-5; D: .; size: .; V: TRBV6-5; DNA: TGTGCCAGCAGTTACTCTCCCATCCAAGAGACCCAGTACTTC; CDR3: CASSYSPIQETQYF
J: TRBJ1-4; D: .; size: .; V: TRBV21-1; DNA: TGTGCCAGCAGCAAAGTTTTGTGTCCAGGACAGGGAGAGGGAAAACTGTTTTTT; CDR3: CASSKVLCPGQGEGKLFF
J: TRBJ2-7; D: TRBD2; size: .; V: TRBV10-3; DNA: TGTGCCATCAGGAGTGGGCTAGCGGTGAACCACGAGCAGTACTTC; CDR3: CAIRSGLAVNHEQYF
J: TRBJ2-7; D: TRBD2; size: .; V: TRBV28; DNA: TGTGCCAGCAGCTTTACACTAGCGGGCCTCTCCTACGAGCAGTACTTC; CDR3: CASSFTLAGLSYEQYF
J: TRBJ1-2; D: TRBD1; size: .; V: TRBV5-4; DNA: TGTGCCAGCAGCTTATTCGACAGGGAAGAAGGCTACACCTTC; CDR3: CASSLFDREEGYTF
J: TRBJ1-3; D: .; size: .; V: TRBV14; DNA: TGTGCCAGCAGCCAAATCGTTGCGGGAGGAAACACCATATATTTT; CDR3: CASSQIVAGGNTIYF
J: TRBJ2-2; D: .; size: once; V: TRBV19; DNA: TGTGCCAGTGGGAGACAAACCGGGGAGCTGTTTTTT; CDR3: CASGRQTGELFF
J: TRBJ1-3; D: .; size: .; V: TRBV29-1; DNA: TGCAGCGTCGAGACAGCTGGAAACACCATATATTTT; CDR3: CSVETAGNTIYF
J: TRBJ2-2; D: TRBD1; size: .; V: TRBV7-6; DNA: TGTGCCAGCAGAAATATCAGGGGGCCCGGCACCGGGGAGCTGTTTTTT; CDR3: CASRNIRGPGTGELFF
J: TRBJ2-1; D: TRBD2; size: once; V: TRBV24-1; DNA: TGTGCCACCAGTCCAAGGACGGGAGGGAATGAGCAGTTCTTC; CDR3: CATSPRTGGNEQFF
J: TRBJ2-3; D: TRBD2; size: once; V: TRBV9; DNA: TGTGCCAGCAGCTTTAGCGGGTTGACCACAGATACGCAGTATTTT; CDR3: CASSFSGLTTDTQYF